Included here is one T cell receptor (beta chain) sequence, with context. In the original processing: Nucleated cell number was recorded as an estimate derived from reference gene primer amplification. The assay was immunoSEQ multiplex PCR, and TCRdb's table has in-frame clones only and misses some. V and J calls and clone size follow that table, whereas D and trimming were derived from the DNA. The sample shows roughly 250,000 clones, around 83% of them seen only once. This CDR3 region has 13 residues. CDR1 is KGHDR and CDR2 is SFDVKD in the germline V gene. V was trimmed by 1 base and J by 7 bases, leaving 9 bases between them. The data belong to a study of blood T cell repertoires in COVID-19. Study at large: Some COVID-19 samples were acute and others convalescent; all came from the United States, Italy and Spain. From T cells, B-cell-depleted T cells, or PBMCs came the material, which was cDNA or gDNA.

The specimen was peripheral blood. This chain links TRBV24-1 with TRBJ1-2; D unclear. The sequence derives from a man between 40 and 49 years old with active or convalescent COVID-19. CDR3 sequence: CATSDFSYGGYTF. In DNA, the CDR3 is TGTGCCACCAGTGATTTTAGTTACGGTGGCTACACCTTC.